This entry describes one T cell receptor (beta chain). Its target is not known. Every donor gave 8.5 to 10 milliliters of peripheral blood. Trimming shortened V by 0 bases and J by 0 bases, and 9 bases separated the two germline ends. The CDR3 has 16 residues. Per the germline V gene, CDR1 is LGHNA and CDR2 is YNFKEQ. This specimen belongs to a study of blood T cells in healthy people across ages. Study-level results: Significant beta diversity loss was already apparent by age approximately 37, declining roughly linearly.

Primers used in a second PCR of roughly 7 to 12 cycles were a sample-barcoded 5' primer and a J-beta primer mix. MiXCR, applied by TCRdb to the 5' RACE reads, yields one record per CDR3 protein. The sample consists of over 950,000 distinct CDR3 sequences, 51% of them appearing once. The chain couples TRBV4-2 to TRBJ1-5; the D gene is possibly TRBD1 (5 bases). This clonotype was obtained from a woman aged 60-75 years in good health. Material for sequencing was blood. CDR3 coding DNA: TGTGCCAGCAGCCAAGATGACAGACTTAGCAATCAGCCCCAGCATTTT. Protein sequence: CASSQDDRLSNQPQHF.